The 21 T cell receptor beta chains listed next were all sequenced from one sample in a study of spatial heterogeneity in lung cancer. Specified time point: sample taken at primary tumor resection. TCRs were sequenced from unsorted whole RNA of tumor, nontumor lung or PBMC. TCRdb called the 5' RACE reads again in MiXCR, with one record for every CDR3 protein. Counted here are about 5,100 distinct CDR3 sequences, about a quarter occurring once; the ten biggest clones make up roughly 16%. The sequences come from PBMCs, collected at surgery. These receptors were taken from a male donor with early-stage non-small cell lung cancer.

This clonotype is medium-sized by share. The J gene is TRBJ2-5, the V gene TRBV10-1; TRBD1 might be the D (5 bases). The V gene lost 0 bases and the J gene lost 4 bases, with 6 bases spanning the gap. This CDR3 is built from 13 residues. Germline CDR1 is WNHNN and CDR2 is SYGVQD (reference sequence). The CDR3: CASSESGVETQYF. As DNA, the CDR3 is TGCGCCAGCAGTGAGTCAGGGGTAGAGACCCAGTACTTC.

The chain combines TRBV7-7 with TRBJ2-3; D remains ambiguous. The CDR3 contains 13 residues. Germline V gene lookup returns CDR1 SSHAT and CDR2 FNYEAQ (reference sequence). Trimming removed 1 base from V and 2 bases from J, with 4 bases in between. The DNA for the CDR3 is TGTGCCAGCAGCTTAGAGCACACAGATACGCAGTATTTT. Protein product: CASSLEHTDTQYF.

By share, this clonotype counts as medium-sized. CDR3 sequence (DNA): TGCGCCAGCAGTCGAGATTACAATGAGCAGTTCTTC. Amino acids: CASSRDYNEQFF. V gene TRBV10-2 combines with J gene TRBJ2-1; D ambiguous. Trimming left V 5 bases short and J 4 bases short, with 6 bases between. The CDR3 loop spans 12 amino acids. Germline V CDR1 and CDR2: WSHSY, SAAADI.

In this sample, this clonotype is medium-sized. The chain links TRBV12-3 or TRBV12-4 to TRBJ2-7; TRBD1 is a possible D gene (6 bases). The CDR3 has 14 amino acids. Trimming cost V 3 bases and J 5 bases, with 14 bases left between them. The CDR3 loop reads CASSFSDSNNEQYF. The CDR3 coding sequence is TGTGCCAGCAGTTTTTCGGACAGCAACAACGAGCAGTACTTC.

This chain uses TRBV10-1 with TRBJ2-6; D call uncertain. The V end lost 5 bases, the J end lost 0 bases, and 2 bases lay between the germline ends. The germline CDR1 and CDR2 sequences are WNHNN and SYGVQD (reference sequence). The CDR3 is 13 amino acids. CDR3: CASSSSGANVLTF. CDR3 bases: TGCGCCAGCAGTAGCTCTGGGGCCAACGTCCTGACTTTC.

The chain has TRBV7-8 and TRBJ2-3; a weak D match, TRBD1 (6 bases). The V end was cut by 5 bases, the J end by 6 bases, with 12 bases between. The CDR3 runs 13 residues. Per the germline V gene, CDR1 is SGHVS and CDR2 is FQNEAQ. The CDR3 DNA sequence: TGTGCCAGCAGCACAAACAGGGTGGATACGCAGTATTTT. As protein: CASSTNRVDTQYF.

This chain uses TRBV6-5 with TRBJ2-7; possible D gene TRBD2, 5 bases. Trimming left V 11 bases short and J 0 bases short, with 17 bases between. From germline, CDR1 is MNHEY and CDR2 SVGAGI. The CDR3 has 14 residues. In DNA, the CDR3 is TGTGCCTCCCACCCCGGGGAAAGCTCCTACGAGCAGTACTTC. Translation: CASHPGESSYEQYF.

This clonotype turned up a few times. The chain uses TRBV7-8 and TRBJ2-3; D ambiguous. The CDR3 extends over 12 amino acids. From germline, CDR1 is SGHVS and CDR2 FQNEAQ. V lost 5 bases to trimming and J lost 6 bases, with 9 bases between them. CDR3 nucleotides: TGTGCCAGCAGCCGAGAACGGGATACGCAGTATTTT. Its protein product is CASSRERDTQYF.

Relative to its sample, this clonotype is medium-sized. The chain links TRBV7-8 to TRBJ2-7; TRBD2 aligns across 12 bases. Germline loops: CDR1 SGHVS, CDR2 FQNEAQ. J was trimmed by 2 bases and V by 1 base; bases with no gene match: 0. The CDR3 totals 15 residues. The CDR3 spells CASSLGTSGTYEQYF. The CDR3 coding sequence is TGTGCCAGCAGCTTAGGGACTAGCGGGACCTACGAGCAGTACTTC.

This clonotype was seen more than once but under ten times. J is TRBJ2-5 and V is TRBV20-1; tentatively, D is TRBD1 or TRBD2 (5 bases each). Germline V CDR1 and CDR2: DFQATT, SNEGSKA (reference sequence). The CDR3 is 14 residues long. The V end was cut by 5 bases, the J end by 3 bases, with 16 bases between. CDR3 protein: CSAARGVREETQYF. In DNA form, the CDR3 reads TGCAGTGCTGCGCGAGGGGTTAGGGAAGAGACCCAGTACTTC.

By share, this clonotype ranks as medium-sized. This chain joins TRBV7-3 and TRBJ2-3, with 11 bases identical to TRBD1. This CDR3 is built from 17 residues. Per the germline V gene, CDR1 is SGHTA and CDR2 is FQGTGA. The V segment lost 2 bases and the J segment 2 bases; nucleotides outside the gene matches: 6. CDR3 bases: TGTGCCAGCAGCTTAGTTGGACAGGGGGCCCTCACAGATACGCAGTATTTT. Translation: CASSLVGQGALTDTQYF. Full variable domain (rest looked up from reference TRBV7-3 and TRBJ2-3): GAGVSQTPSNKVTEKGKYVELRCDPISGHTALYWYRQSLGQGPEFLIYFQGTGAADDSGLPNDRFFAVRPEGSVSTLKIQRTERGDSAVYLCASSLVGQGALTDTQYFGPGTRLTVL.

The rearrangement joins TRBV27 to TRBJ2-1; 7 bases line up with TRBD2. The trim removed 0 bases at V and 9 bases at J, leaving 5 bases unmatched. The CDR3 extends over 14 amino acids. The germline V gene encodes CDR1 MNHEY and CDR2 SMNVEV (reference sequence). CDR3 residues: CASSLSGLAVEQFF. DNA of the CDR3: TGTGCCAGCAGTTTATCAGGCCTAGCGGTTGAGCAGTTCTTC.

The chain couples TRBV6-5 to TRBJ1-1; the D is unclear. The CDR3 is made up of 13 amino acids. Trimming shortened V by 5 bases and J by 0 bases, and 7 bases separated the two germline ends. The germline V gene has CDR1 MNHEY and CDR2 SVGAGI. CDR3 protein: CASSTLVNTEAFF. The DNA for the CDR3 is TGTGCCAGCAGTACCCTTGTGAACACTGAAGCTTTCTTT.

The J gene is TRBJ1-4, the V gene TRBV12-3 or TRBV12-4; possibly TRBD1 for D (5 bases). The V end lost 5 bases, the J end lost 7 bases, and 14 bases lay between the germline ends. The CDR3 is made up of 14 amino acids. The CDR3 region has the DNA TGTGCCAGCAGTCCCGGGTCAGGGTTTGAAAAACTGTTTTTT. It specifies CASSPGSGFEKLFF.

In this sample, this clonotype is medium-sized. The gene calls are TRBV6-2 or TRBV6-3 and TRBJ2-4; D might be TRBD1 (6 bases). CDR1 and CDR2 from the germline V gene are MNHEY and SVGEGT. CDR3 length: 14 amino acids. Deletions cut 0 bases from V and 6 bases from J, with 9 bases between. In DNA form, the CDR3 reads TGTGCCAGCAGTTACTCGGACAGTTTAAACATTCAGTACTTC. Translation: CASSYSDSLNIQYF.

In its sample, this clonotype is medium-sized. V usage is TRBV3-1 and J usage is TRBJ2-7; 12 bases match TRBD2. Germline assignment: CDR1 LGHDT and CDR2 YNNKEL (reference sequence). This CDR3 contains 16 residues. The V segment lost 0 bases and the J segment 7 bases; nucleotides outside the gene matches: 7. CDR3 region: CASSQDSSGGAGEQYF. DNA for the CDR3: TGTGCCAGCAGCCAAGATTCTAGCGGGGGGGCTGGGGAGCAGTACTTC.

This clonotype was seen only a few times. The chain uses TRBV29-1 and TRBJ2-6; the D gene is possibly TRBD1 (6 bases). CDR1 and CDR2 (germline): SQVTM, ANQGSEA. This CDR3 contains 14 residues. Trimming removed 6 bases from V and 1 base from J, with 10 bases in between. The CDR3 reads CSVNQGSGANVLTF. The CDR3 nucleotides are TGCAGCGTCAACCAGGGGTCTGGGGCCAACGTCCTGACTTTC.

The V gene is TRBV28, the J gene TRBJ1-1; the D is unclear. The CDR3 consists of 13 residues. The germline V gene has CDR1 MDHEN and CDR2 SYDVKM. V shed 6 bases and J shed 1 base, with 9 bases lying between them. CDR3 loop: CASSLSENTEAFF. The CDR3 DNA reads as TGTGCCAGCAGCCTTAGTGAGAACACTGAAGCTTTCTTT.

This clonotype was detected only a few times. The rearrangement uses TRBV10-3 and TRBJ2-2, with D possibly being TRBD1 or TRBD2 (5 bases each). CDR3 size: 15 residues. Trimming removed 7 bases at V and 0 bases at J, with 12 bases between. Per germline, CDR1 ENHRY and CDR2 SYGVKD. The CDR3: CAIKGPDANTGELFF. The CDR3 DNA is TGTGCCATCAAGGGACCCGACGCGAACACCGGGGAGCTGTTTTTT.

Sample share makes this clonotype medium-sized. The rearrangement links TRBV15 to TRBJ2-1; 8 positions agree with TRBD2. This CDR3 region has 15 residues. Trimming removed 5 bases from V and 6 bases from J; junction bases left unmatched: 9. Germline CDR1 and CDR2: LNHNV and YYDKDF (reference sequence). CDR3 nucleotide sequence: TGTGCCACCAGCTTAGGGACTAGTATTCGCAATGAGCAGTTCTTC. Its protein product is CATSLGTSIRNEQFF.

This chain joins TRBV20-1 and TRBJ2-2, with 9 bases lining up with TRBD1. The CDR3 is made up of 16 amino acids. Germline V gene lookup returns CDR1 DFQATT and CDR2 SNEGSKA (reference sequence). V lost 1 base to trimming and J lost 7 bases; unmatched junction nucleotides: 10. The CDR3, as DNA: TGCAGTGCTAGAGTACGACAGGGGGTAGGAAACGGGGAGCTGTTTTTT. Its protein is CSARVRQGVGNGELFF.